Sequencing of this T cell receptor (beta chain) was carried out in a study of cytomegalovirus exposure and HLA in healthy donors. Study-wide results and caveats: Being indistinguishable, some V segments were excluded, TRBV6-2 and TRBV6-3 among them. In an earlier analysis, most TCR beta V segments were productive about 87% or about 30% of the time.

Whereas donors were nominally healthy upon sampling, unrecorded immune exposures were probable. Use of 60 Vbeta and 13 Jbeta primers characterized the PCR. TCRdb's copy holds only in-frame clones and misses some; the assay was immunoSEQ multiplex PCR. The sample has 100,000 to 150,000 clones, roughly 84% seen once. As for this clone: Its cognate antigen is unknown.

The V and J ends lost 0 bases and 4 bases, in that order; junction bases with no gene match: 7. CDR1 is SGHRS, CDR2 YFSETQ, per germline. The CDR3 is made up of 16 amino acids. Sequencing was carried out using PBMCs. This sequence joins TRBV5-1 and TRBJ2-7, with 10 bases that match TRBD1. This clonotype originated in a girl aged 2 to 10 in good health and CMV-seronegative. CDR3 bases: TGCGCCAGCAGCTTGGGTGTTGGGGACAGGGGATACGAGCAGTACTTC. Its translation: CASSLGVGDRGYEQYF.